Listed here are 23 T cell receptor beta chains from one sample, sequenced in a study of blood T cell repertoires in COVID-19. Clones were sequenced by immunoSEQ multiplex PCR, and TCRdb holds only the in-frame ones, with some missing. The repertoire holds under 130,000 clones, about 90% seen once, with 3.5% in the top ten. The sequenced sample consisted of peripheral blood. These receptors were collected from a human donor in a cohort sampled during active COVID-19.

The rearrangement links TRBV5-1 to TRBJ2-1, with TRBD2 matching 7 bases. The CDR3 consists of 15 residues. The ends lost 0 bases at V and 2 bases at J; junction bases unmatched: 2. Germline V gene data show CDR1 as SGHRS and CDR2 as YFSETQ. CDR3 nucleotide sequence: TGCGCCAGCAGCTTGGACGGACTAGCCTACAATGAGCAGTTCTTC. Translating it yields CASSLDGLAYNEQFF. Combining the CDR3 with reference TRBV5-1 and TRBJ2-1 gives the whole variable domain KAGVTQTPRYLIKTRGQQVTLSCSPISGHRSVSWYQQTPGQGLQFLFEYFSETQRNKGNFPGRFSGRQFSNSRSEMNVSTLELGDSALYLCASSLDGLAYNEQFFGPGTRLTVL.

The rearrangement links TRBV9 to TRBJ2-4, with 8 bases aligning to TRBD2. The CDR3 runs 19 residues. CDR1 and CDR2 from the germline V gene are SGDLS and YYNGEE. The J segment lost 0 bases and the V segment lost 4 bases, leaving 15 bases of the junction unmatched. CDR3 protein: CASSPLGSGKPLAKNIQYF. CDR3 coding DNA: TGTGCCAGCAGCCCCTTGGGTAGCGGGAAACCTCTAGCCAAAAACATTCAGTACTTC.

The V and J genes are TRBV30 and TRBJ2-3, with 9 nucleotides matching TRBD1. The trim removed 3 bases at V and 2 bases at J, leaving 9 bases unmatched. The CDR3 has 16 residues. Per the germline V gene, CDR1 is GTSNPN and CDR2 is SVGIG (reference sequence). CDR3 in DNA: TGTGCCTGGAGCCACACAGGGGGCCCCCCCACAGATACGCAGTATTTT. Protein sequence: CAWSHTGGPPTDTQYF.

This chain joins TRBV5-1 and TRBJ2-5; maybe TRBD1 (5 bases). Looked up from germline, CDR1 is SGHRS and CDR2 is YFSETQ. The CDR3 covers 14 residues. Trimming took off 2 bases at V and 5 bases at J, with 13 bases between the two ends. This CDR3 reads CASSFQGLAETQYF. The CDR3 DNA reads as TGCGCCAGCAGCTTCCAGGGATTGGCGGAGACCCAGTACTTC.

V gene TRBV7-2 combines with J gene TRBJ1-1; D gene uncertain. Trimming pared 8 bases from V and 1 base from J, leaving 5 bases between. The germline gives CDR1 SGHTA, CDR2 FQGNSA. The CDR3 is 11 residues long. The CDR3 DNA sequence: TGTGCCAGCGGGAGGAACACTGAAGCTTTCTTT. This sequence encodes CASGRNTEAFF.

The rearrangement uses TRBV3-1 (or the pseudogene TRBV3-2) and TRBJ2-7; 8 bases align to TRBD2. The ends lost 3 bases at V and 2 bases at J; junction bases unmatched: 6. CDR3 length equals 15 residues. Germline V gives CDR1 LGHDT, CDR2 YNNKEL (reference sequence). The CDR3: CASSHTGLAAYEQYF. In DNA form, the CDR3 reads TGTGCCAGCAGCCACACCGGACTAGCAGCCTACGAGCAGTACTTC.

The J gene is TRBJ2-7, the V gene TRBV27; 7 bases map to TRBD1. J gave up 6 bases and V 5 bases, and 10 bases lay outside the gene matches. This CDR3 comprises 14 residues. The germline gives CDR1 MNHEY, CDR2 SMNVEV (reference sequence). This chain's CDR3 is CASSGTTGSVEQYF. The CDR3 DNA sequence: TGTGCCAGCAGTGGAACGACAGGGTCGGTCGAGCAGTACTTC.

This chain joins TRBV6-2 or TRBV6-3 and TRBJ1-5; 10 bases are shared with TRBD1. J was trimmed by 7 bases and V by 2 bases; bases with no gene match: 17. The CDR3 totals 19 residues. CDR1 is MNHEY and CDR2 is SVGEGT in the germline V gene. The CDR3 here is CASSYTIRQGAAQRQPQHF. In DNA, the CDR3 is TGTGCCAGCAGTTACACTATAAGACAGGGGGCGGCTCAGAGGCAGCCCCAGCATTTT.

The V gene is TRBV6-1, the J gene TRBJ2-1; 9 nucleotides match TRBD1. V trimming: 2 bases; J trimming: 12 bases; junction bases outside the gene matches: 8. Germline V gene lookup returns CDR1 MNHNS and CDR2 SASEGT. The CDR3 runs 14 residues. CDR3 in amino acids: CASSERTGVLRQFF. CDR3 sequence (DNA): TGTGCCAGCAGTGAAAGGACAGGGGTCCTACGGCAGTTCTTC.

This CDR3 reads CASSSGQGPGSEKLFF. CDR3 coding DNA: TGTGCCAGCAGTTCGGGACAGGGACCCGGTAGCGAAAAACTGTTTTTT. The chain employs TRBV28 and TRBJ1-4; TRBD1 matches at 9 bases. V dropped 4 bases and J dropped 8; count of bases not matched to a gene: 11. The CDR3 covers 16 residues. The germline gives CDR1 MDHEN, CDR2 SYDVKM.

Only one count was recorded for this clone. This CDR3 is CASSLRVDSRFFYNEQFF. Here the CDR3 DNA reads TGCGCCAGCAGCTTGCGGGTGGACAGCCGCTTCTTCTACAATGAGCAGTTCTTC. J is TRBJ2-1 and V is TRBV5-1; a weak D match, TRBD1 (6 bases). The germline CDR1 and CDR2 sequences are SGHRS and YFSETQ. V was trimmed by 1 base and J by 3 bases, leaving 20 bases between them. This CDR3 region has 18 residues.

This clone was seen just once. J is TRBJ1-2 and V is TRBV9; TRBD1 matches 7 bases. Germline assignment: CDR1 SGDLS and CDR2 YYNGEE. The CDR3 is 15 amino acids. Unmatched junction bases numbered 9, after V lost 3 bases and J lost 4 bases. The CDR3 reads CASSGGGQDPYGYTF. CDR3 sequence (DNA): TGTGCCAGCAGCGGTGGAGGACAGGACCCCTATGGCTACACCTTC.

The V call is TRBV6-6, the J call TRBJ1-1; 8 nucleotides agree with TRBD1. CDR1 MNHNY and CDR2 SVGAGI come from the germline V gene (reference sequence). V lost 6 bases, J lost 4 bases, and 7 bases stayed unmatched. The CDR3 length is 14 residues. The CDR3 region is CASRPTGEGTEAFF. The CDR3 region has the DNA TGTGCCAGCAGGCCGACAGGGGAGGGCACTGAAGCTTTCTTT.

The rearrangement uses TRBV9 and TRBJ2-3, with 16 bases aligning to TRBD2. This CDR3 is 19 amino acids long. Germline CDR1 and CDR2: SGDLS and YYNGEE. V dropped 4 bases and J dropped 4; count of bases not matched to a gene: 12. The CDR3 loop reads CASSTRPGTSGRAPDTQYF. CDR3 sequence (DNA): TGTGCCAGCAGCACCCGACCCGGGACTAGCGGGAGGGCCCCAGATACGCAGTATTTT.

This chain connects TRBV9 to TRBJ1-3; D unclear. V was clipped by 4 bases and J by 2 bases, with 13 bases between them. The CDR3 is 15 amino acids. The germline gives CDR1 SGDLS, CDR2 YYNGEE. The DNA of the CDR3 is TGTGCCAGCAGCTCCCAGGTCCTCACTGGAAACACCATATATTTT. Encoded protein: CASSSQVLTGNTIYF.

This clone was found a few times. The rearrangement links TRBV7-2 to TRBJ2-3; 9 bases map to TRBD2. CDR1 SGHTA and CDR2 FQGNSA come from the germline V gene. This CDR3 comprises 16 residues. V lost 1 base and J lost 1; bases outside the gene matches: 3. The CDR3 here is CASSLGASGGTDTQYF. CDR3 bases: TGTGCCAGCAGCTTAGGAGCTAGCGGGGGCACAGATACGCAGTATTTT.

The sample holds one count of this clone. V and J are TRBV12-5 and TRBJ2-1; 13 nucleotides agree with TRBD2. V shed 7 bases and J 9 bases; nucleotides not matched to a gene: 15. CDR1 and CDR2 (germline): LGHNT, FRNRAP. CDR3 length: 17 residues. CDR3 nucleotides: TGTGCTAGTGTCCCTCTCGCCGGGACTAGCGGGGAGACTGAGCAGTTCTTC. Its translation is CASVPLAGTSGETEQFF.

As DNA, the CDR3 is TGTGCCAGCAGCTTAGGGCTGACAGGAGAATCCTACGAGCAGTACTTC. Its translation is CASSLGLTGESYEQYF. This chain links TRBV7-9 with TRBJ2-7; possible D gene TRBD1, 6 bases. V dropped 1 base and J dropped 1 base, with 14 bases sitting between them. The CDR3 loop spans 16 amino acids. The germline CDR1 and CDR2 sequences are SEHNR and FQNEAQ (reference sequence).

This chain uses TRBV5-5 with TRBJ1-3, with D uncertain. The CDR3 is 14 amino acids. Germline CDR1 and CDR2: SGHKS and YYEKEE (reference sequence). Between the trimmed V and J ends, which lost 7 bases and 4 bases, there was a span of 15 bases. CDR3 loop: CASAGGYTGNTIYF. CDR3 in DNA: TGTGCCAGCGCCGGAGGATATACCGGAAACACCATATATTTT.

The chain couples TRBV21-1 to TRBJ1-3. TRBV21-1 is flagged as a pseudogene. The CDR3 length is 16 residues. DNA of the CDR3: TGTGCCAGCAGCAAAGTGAAGAGCGTTTCTGGAAACACCATATATTTT. Translation gives CASSKVKSVSGNTIYF.

V usage is TRBV9 and J usage is TRBJ2-3; D possibly corresponds to TRBD2 (5 bases). CDR3 size: 15 residues. V was pared by 3 bases and J by 2 bases, with 13 bases between. In germline, CDR1 is SGDLS, CDR2 YYNGEE. The CDR3 is CASSAGLGPTDTQYF. The CDR3, as DNA: TGTGCCAGCAGCGCAGGACTGGGTCCCACAGATACGCAGTATTTT.

The CDR3 loop is CASTLGGVGEQYF. Here the CDR3 DNA reads TGTGCCAGCACTTTGGGCGGGGTAGGGGAGCAGTACTTC. J is TRBJ2-7 and V is TRBV12-3 or TRBV12-4; possibly TRBD2 for D (6 bases). The V end lost 7 bases, the J end lost 7 bases, and 17 bases lay between the germline ends. The CDR3 has 13 amino acids.

The V gene is TRBV28, the J gene TRBJ2-1, with 13 positions matching TRBD2. This CDR3 comprises 16 residues. Germline lookup yields CDR1 MDHEN and CDR2 SYDVKM. The trim removed 1 base at V and 5 bases at J, leaving 2 bases unmatched. The CDR3 DNA follows: TGTGCCAGCAGTTTATCGGGGACTAGCGGGAACAATGAGCAGTTCTTC. Amino acids: CASSLSGTSGNNEQFF.